Listed here are 16 T cell receptor beta chains from one sample, sequenced in a study of T cells in Graves' hyperthyroidism and ophthalmopathy. What was amplified from RNA transcripts were TCR beta CDR3 regions. The HTBI set primed first-round TCR CDR3 RT-PCR. TCRdb independently ran MiXCR on the multiplex PCR reads; one entry per CDR3 protein. Of 200,000 to 300,000 distinct CDR3 sequences listed, roughly 22% are singletons. Sequenced: blood. These receptors were collected from a woman between 35 and 50 years old with Graves' ophthalmopathy.

This clonotype was picked up one time. The junction departs from germline at one end; a sequencing error may be responsible. The rearrangement links TRBV7-9 to TRBJ1-1; D call uncertain. The CDR3 contains 15 residues. From germline, CDR1 is SEHNR and CDR2 FQNEAQ (reference sequence). The DNA of the CDR3 is TGTACCAGCAGCTTCTCTGGTTCCTTCGGCACTGAAGCTTCCTTT. It specifies CTSSFSGSFGTEASF.

This clonotype has ten or more counts. This sequence joins TRBV29-1 and TRBJ1-1; D is perhaps TRBD1 (5 bases). The germline CDR1 and CDR2 sequences are SQVTM and ANQGSEA. V lost 6 bases, J lost 4 bases, and 15 bases lay in between. The CDR3 has 13 residues. The CDR3 loop reads CSVLAWGGTEAFF. CDR3 nucleotide sequence: TGCAGCGTGTTAGCTTGGGGCGGCACTGAAGCTTTCTTT.

This clonotype was detected ten times or more. A much larger clone lies a single base off, so this may be a read error. The chain uses TRBV2 and TRBJ2-7, with D hard to call. The CDR3 runs 12 residues. Germline V gene sequence: CDR1 SNHLY, CDR2 FYNNEI. CDR3 sequence reads: CVSQTVTYEQYF. The CDR3 DNA is TGTGTCAGTCAGACTGTTACCTACGAGCAGTACTTC.

This clonotype was detected many times. The rearrangement uses TRBV27 and TRBJ2-5, with D tentatively TRBD2 (6 bases). Between the trimmed V and J ends, which lost 2 bases and 4 bases, there was a span of 11 bases. This CDR3 comprises 14 residues. Germline assignment: CDR1 MNHEY and CDR2 SMNVEV (reference sequence). The CDR3 protein is CASSLTGAGETQYF. CDR3 nucleotides: TGTGCCAGCAGTTTAACGGGAGCGGGAGAGACCCAGTACTTC.

This clonotype was seen only once. The chain uses TRBV20-1 and TRBJ1-1; possible D gene TRBD1, 5 bases. V lost 5 bases and J lost 1, with 14 bases in between. Per germline, CDR1 DFQATT and CDR2 SNEGSKA (reference sequence). The CDR3 covers 14 residues. The CDR3 protein is CSASAGTGNTEAFF. The CDR3 DNA reads TGCAGTGCTTCGGCCGGGACGGGGAACACTGAAGCTTTCTTT.

This clonotype was seen ten or more times. The chain couples TRBV20-1 to TRBJ2-2; TRBD2 agrees at 10 bases. The CDR3 sequence is 15 residues long. The V gene's germline CDR1 is DFQATT and CDR2 SNEGSKA (reference sequence). V dropped 3 bases and J dropped 2; count of bases not matched to a gene: 3. This CDR3 reads CSASGTSVNTGELFF. The DNA of the CDR3 is TGCAGTGCTAGTGGGACTAGCGTCAACACCGGGGAGCTGTTTTTT.

This clonotype was seen at least ten times. V is TRBV10-3 and J is TRBJ2-5; possibly TRBD1 for D (7 bases). CDR3 length: 13 residues. Deletions cut 5 bases from V and 4 bases from J, with 11 bases between. Per germline, CDR1 ENHRY and CDR2 SYGVKD. This CDR3 reads CAISYRGGETQYF. In DNA, the CDR3 is TGTGCCATCAGTTACAGGGGAGGAGAGACCCAGTACTTC.

This clonotype was observed at least ten times. This chain connects TRBV6-2 or TRBV6-3 to TRBJ2-7; 7 bases are a match to TRBD1. The CDR3 runs to 14 residues. The junction had 9 bases not matched to a gene; V was cut back by 8 bases and J by 2 bases. Germline assignment: CDR1 MNHEY and CDR2 SVGEGT. This CDR3 reads CASGTVSFTYEQYF. CDR3 coding DNA: TGTGCCAGCGGGACAGTAAGCTTCACCTACGAGCAGTACTTC.

In this sample, this clonotype turned up many times. This chain joins TRBV27 and TRBJ1-5; D is ambiguous. The germline V gene encodes CDR1 MNHEY and CDR2 SMNVEV (reference sequence). The CDR3 has 11 amino acids. Deletions cut 8 bases from V and 7 bases from J, with 9 bases between. The CDR3 loop reads CASGWEQPQHF. DNA for the CDR3: TGTGCCAGCGGGTGGGAACAGCCCCAGCATTTT.

The genes are TRBV4-2 and TRBJ2-7, with TRBD2 identical over 11 bases. Losses at the gene ends were 0 bases for V and 1 base for J; bases not matched to a gene: 14. The CDR3 runs 20 residues. CDR1 is LGHNA and CDR2 is YNFKEQ in the germline V gene. The CDR3 nucleotides are TGTGCCAGCAGCCAAGAGGCTTTGGGTAGCGGGAGGGTCCTATCCTACGAGCAGTACTTC. Translated: CASSQEALGSGRVLSYEQYF.

The V gene is TRBV27, the J gene TRBJ2-1; D gene ambiguous. The germline V and J ends were trimmed by 3 bases and 4 bases, with 4 bases remaining between them. Germline V gene lookup returns CDR1 MNHEY and CDR2 SMNVEV (reference sequence). The CDR3 is made up of 12 amino acids. CDR3 sequence: CASSFGYNEQFF. The CDR3 coding sequence is TGTGCCAGCAGTTTCGGGTACAATGAGCAGTTCTTC.

This clonotype has at least ten counts. The chain couples TRBV3-1 to TRBJ1-2, with 7 bases aligning to TRBD1. CDR1 is LGHDT and CDR2 is YNNKEL in the germline V gene (reference sequence). The CDR3 extends over 13 amino acids. J gave up 8 bases and V 4 bases, and 7 bases lay outside the gene matches. This CDR3 reads CASSPTGPGGYTF. The CDR3 DNA reads as TGTGCCAGCAGCCCGACAGGGCCAGGGGGCTACACCTTC.

This clonotype was detected many times. This chain links TRBV5-6 with TRBJ1-1, with unresolved D. V shed 2 bases and J shed 6 bases, with 8 bases lying between them. The CDR3 covers 12 residues. CDR1 and CDR2 (germline): SGHDT, YYEEEE. In nucleotides, the CDR3 is TGTGCCAGCAGCTTAGGGTTCGCTGAAGCTTTCTTT. It is translated as CASSLGFAEAFF.

The genes are TRBV6-5 and TRBJ2-7, with TRBD1 identical over 11 bases. The V and J ends lost 0 bases and 6 bases, in that order; junction bases with no gene match: 4. The CDR3 spans 15 residues. Looked up from germline, CDR1 is MNHEY and CDR2 is SVGAGI. The CDR3 bases are TGTGCCAGCAGTTACTCGTGGACAGGGGGCTTCGAGCAGTACTTC. It specifies CASSYSWTGGFEQYF.

The V and J genes are TRBV6-5 and TRBJ2-2; no firm D call. Between the trimmed V and J ends, which lost 4 bases and 4 bases, there was a span of 13 bases. The CDR3 totals 15 residues. Germline loops: CDR1 MNHEY, CDR2 SVGAGI. DNA for the CDR3: TGTGCCAGCAGTTTTAGCAGCCTTAGCACCGGGGAGCTGTTTTTT. Its protein is CASSFSSLSTGELFF.

The V gene is TRBV7-2, the J gene TRBJ1-5; no clear D gene. Trimming took off 2 bases at V and 7 bases at J, with 9 bases between the two ends. The CDR3 contains 13 residues. Germline V gene lookup returns CDR1 SGHTA and CDR2 FQGNSA. The CDR3: CASSLWREQPQHF. The CDR3, as DNA: TGTGCCAGCAGCTTATGGCGGGAACAGCCCCAGCATTTT.